This TCR beta chain was identified during a study of graft-versus-host responses after intestinal transplantation (dated by TCRdb to about 2021). About the full investigation: Multivisceral, liver-intestinal, or isolated intestinal transplants were received by the recipients. Every recipient was given anti-thymocyte globulin induction, then maintenance tacrolimus and steroids for roughly 3 years. After intestinal transplantation, graft-versus-host and host-versus-graft alloreactive T cell clones were followed in the graft, circulation and bone marrow using bulk TCR-beta CDR3 sequencing. To identify alloreactive clones, pre-transplant mixed lymphocyte reaction products were sequenced and then compared with unstimulated pre-transplant donor and recipient T cells. Of the roughly 25 intestinal transplant recipients enrolled in the cohort, one of whom was a retransplant, a few patients without pretransplant specimens were excluded. A peak of at least 4% donor T cells among recipient peripheral blood mononuclear cells was the definition used for donor T cell macrochimerism. Rather than being sequenced by the commercial service, samples from a few later patients were sequenced in-house on an Illumina MiSeq and processed with MiXCR.

In the first month after transplant, blood samples were collected up to 4 times, and after that at least monthly when available. On this clone itself: Its antigen has not been determined. No base quality values were provided; no much bigger clone lies one nucleotide off.

Paper-wide results and their limitations: GvH clones turned up in recipient bone marrow, with some appearing earlier in ileal mucosa or blood, a pattern consistent with an intestinal mucosal origin. Conclusions were limited by the relatively low number and heterogeneity of intestinal transplant patients. Early after transplant, peak levels of circulating GvH clones were associated with declines in HvG clones. High GvH to HvG T cell clonal ratios were observed in the allografts of patients with donor T cell macrochimerism.

Library generation was performed with the immunoSEQ multiplex PCR assay. Adaptive Biotechnologies carried out high-throughput TCR-beta CDR3 sequencing of genomic DNA for most patients. The study's own analysis went as follows. Adaptive's ImmunoSEQ software supplied the TCR sequencing data for around 19 patients, while MiXCR and VDJtools were used to process three other patients. Because the origin of CDR3 nucleotide sequences shared between donor and recipient could not be assigned, those sequences were removed. Alloreactive clones required at least 2-fold expansion over unstimulated cells and minimum CFSE-low frequency of 0.002% (template counts) or 0.001% (read counts). Mappable clones were those detected in sequenced pre-transplant spleen, lymph node, or MLR CFSE-low populations of the donor or recipient. The cumulative frequency of alloreactive clones was calculated as a percentage of all sequences, weighted by copy number. Sourced from immuneACCESS, this table was stored by TCRdb with only in-frame sequences that have V and J called. A share of the clones is absent; for the studies checked, an unresolved V gene accounts for under half, and the remainder has no known explanation. V, J and clone size are those of that table, while D and trimming were read from the DNA. This sample has about 9,500 clones in its table, and around 89% of those were observed once. About 10% of the sample belongs to the ten largest clones.

Sequenced material: PBMCs, taken more than 230 days after intestinal transplant. The clonotype was recovered from a human patient who received an intestinal transplant, so some T cells may come from the graft donor.

The nucleotides are TGTGCCAGCAGTTCCGATCTTCGGGTTCCGTTGTACGAGCAGTACTTC. Its protein is CASSSDLRVPLYEQYF. The rearranged chain carries TRBV28 and TRBJ2-7; the D gene is unclear. The germline ends are 20 bases apart after V is trimmed by 4 bases and J by 4 bases. CDR1 and CDR2, looked up from the germline V gene, are MDHEN and SYDVKM. Reading from cysteine to phenylalanine, the CDR3 counts 16 amino acids. The entry retains the CDR3 DNA only, 48 bases that are in frame from base 1.